This T cell receptor (beta chain) was found in a study of T cells in Graves' hyperthyroidism and ophthalmopathy (dated by TCRdb to about 2019). In terms of the full investigation: Peripheral blood samples were taken at the time of initial diagnosis, prior to any treatment. After sampling, hyperthyroidism patients received methimazole starting at 30 mg daily, and ophthalmopathy patients received high-dose intravenous methylprednisolone. For training and testing, the 80 to 100 patients in the discovery cohort were randomly divided in a 7:3 ratio. The paper reports TCR Vbeta CDR3 sequencing of some 140 peripheral blood samples: 43 ophthalmopathy, over 70 hyperthyroidism and roughly 17 progressor patients. The study also compared thyroid tissue and blood T-cell repertoires from a handful of Graves' hyperthyroidism patients. To identify TCR V-J signatures that set the groups apart, the researchers used a discovery cohort of approximately 98 patients, made up of 40 to 45 with Graves' ophthalmopathy and 57 with stable Graves' hyperthyroidism. Whether ophthalmopathy could be predicted prospectively was tested in an independent validation cohort made up of 18 hyperthyroidism patients plus 17 patients who later progressed to ophthalmopathy. The full study reports these points: A model built on a 13 V-J signature distinguished ophthalmopathy from stable hyperthyroidism, reaching approximately 89% sensitivity and under 84% specificity in cross-validation and 80%/75% in testing. No statistical method was used to fix the sample size in advance, and group allocation was not hidden from the investigators. In validation, the model predicted progression to ophthalmopathy a median of 6.5 months before onset, with around 70% sensitivity and about 72% specificity. Blood samples also contained most of the expanded thyroid clonotypes (frequency above 0.001), which suggests that blood repertoires may reflect thyroid immune responses.

The germline V gene specifies SNHLY as CDR1 and FYNNEI as CDR2. From the cysteine up to the phenylalanine, the CDR3 has a length of 13 residues. The entry retains the CDR3 DNA only, 39 bases that are in frame from base 1. V loses 8 bases, J loses 7 bases, and the germline ends lie 17 bases apart. Ophthalmopathy patients had moderately to severely active disease, Clinical Activity Score of at least 3, NOSPECS grade of at least 4, and duration under 3 months. Exclusion was applied to patients with uncontrolled infections, other autoimmune diseases, pregnancy or lactation. Diagnoses were established on the basis of clinical symptoms, serum thyroxine and TRAb, thyroid ultrasound, and orbital computed tomography. Ficoll-Paque density gradient centrifugation was used to isolate PBMCs from around 10 ml of fresh peripheral blood. Trizol reagent was used to extract total RNA, and RNA quality was then checked on an Agilent 2100 Bioanalyzer.

TCR beta CDR3 regions were amplified from RNA transcripts. The first round of RT-PCR for the TCR CDR3 was performed with the HTBI primer set and the Qiagen OneStep RT-PCR kit. Libraries were constructed in a second round of multiplex PCR, after which size selection and purification were carried out. Paired-end sequencing of the libraries was performed with 100 bp reads on an Illumina HiSeq2000. Turning to the authors' computational methods: Raw data were processed with SOAPnuke, discarding reads with adapters, uncalled bases, mean Phred below 15, or no exact constant-primer or identifier match. High-quality paired reads were merged using COPE v1.2.5, and each unique nucleotide sequence was defined as a clonotype. MiTCR v1.1 was used to align clonotypes to the IMGT TRBV, TRBD and TRBJ reference segments. Analysis was restricted to V-J combinations with a frequency above 0.0001, which covered roughly 99% of repertoires. A TCS score was defined as the ratio between F50 (clonal expansion) and ExV (chaos), using BLOSUM62-based TCRdist between CDR3 peptides within each V-J. Welch's t-statistics and random forest reduced fewer than 600 V-J features to 13, which were used in a naive Bayes classifier (R e1071). The similarity between thyroid and blood repertoires was quantified using the Morisita-Horn index. TCRdb took the public reads, trimmed them with fastp at Q25, ran MiXCR for clone calling and kept in-frame beta chains. One record per CDR3 amino acid sequence lists the most common genes and DNA. TCRdb, not the authors, supplied the V and J calls. The sample yields more than 500,000 distinct CDR3 sequences; roughly 14% were counted once. Around 4% of the sample comes from the top ten.

This clonotype was counted between two and nine times. No antigen is known for it. No much larger clonotype is one base removed from it; base qualities were not supplied. This receptor chain uses TRBV2 and TRBJ1-2, with TRBD1 as a weak D call on 6 bases. The TCR comes from a woman aged 40 to 50 with Graves' ophthalmopathy. Sample: blood. The nucleotides are TGTGCCAGCCGGGACACCGTTCTTTTTGGCTACACCTTC. This translates into CASRDTVLFGYTF.